This T cell receptor (beta chain) was sequenced for a study of glioma-infiltrating T cells. Using RNA template, CDR3s of TCR alpha and beta were amplified with iRepertoire arm-PCR. One-step reverse transcription and amplification started from around 100-400 ng of tissue mRNA or PBMC total RNA. TCRdb processed the multiplex PCR reads anew with MiXCR; each CDR3 protein has one entry. The profile shows under 50,000 distinct CDR3 sequences, about a fifth of them singletons. This clonotype came up many times. Its antigen is not identified. V lost 2 bases to trimming and J lost 13 bases, with 23 bases between them. This CDR3 region has 16 residues. Germline V lookup: CDR1 KGHDR, CDR2 SFDVKD. The study's findings and limits: Gliomas, especially low-grade, showed above-expected tissue-blood divergence; non-neoplastic patients showed below. Only very few CDR3 sequences appeared in both tissue and blood.

The source of this sequence is a human donor with low-grade glioma or glioblastoma, undergoing nonglioma brain surgery, or in good health (not recorded which). Input material: glioma tissue, nonneoplastic brain tissue, or PBMCs (not recorded which). This chain links TRBV24-1 with TRBJ2-1; D call uncertain. The CDR3 here is CATSDSFVGSVGRQFF. CDR3 in DNA: TGTGCCACCAGTGATTCATTTGTCGGCAGTGTCGGGCGCCAGTTCTTC.